The TCR beta chain described here comes from a study of identical twins. Study-level results: Surplus twin overlap in beta out-of-frame sequences was less pronounced.

One entry per CDR3 protein results from TCRdb running MiXCR on the 5' RACE reads. The sample consists of under 500,000 distinct CDR3 sequences, approximately 15% of them appearing once. This CDR3 contains 16 residues. V lost 0 bases and J lost 7, with 16 bases in between. Germline V gene sequence: CDR1 ENHRY, CDR2 SYGVKD. This clonotype was detected many times. Its antigen remains unknown. These same data were also listed under a study on yellow fever vaccine responses in identical twins.

Sequenced sample: CD4+ T cells sorted from blood. The chain recombines TRBV10-3 with TRBJ2-4; D is possibly TRBD1 (7 bases). This TCR was recovered from a young woman in good health. This CDR3 is CAISESLPGGSNIQYF. CDR3 bases: TGTGCCATCAGTGAGTCGCTCCCAGGGGGGTCCAACATTCAGTACTTC.